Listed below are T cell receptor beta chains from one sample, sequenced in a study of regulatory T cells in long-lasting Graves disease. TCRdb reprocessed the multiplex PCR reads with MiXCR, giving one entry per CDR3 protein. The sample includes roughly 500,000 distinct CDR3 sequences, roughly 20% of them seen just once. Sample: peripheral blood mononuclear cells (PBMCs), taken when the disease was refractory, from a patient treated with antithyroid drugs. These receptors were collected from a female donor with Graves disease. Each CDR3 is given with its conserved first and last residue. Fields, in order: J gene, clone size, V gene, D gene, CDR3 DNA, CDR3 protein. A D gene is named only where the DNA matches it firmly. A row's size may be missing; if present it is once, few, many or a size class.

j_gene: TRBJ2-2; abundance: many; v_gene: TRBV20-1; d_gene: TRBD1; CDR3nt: TGCAGTGCTAGAGGAGGGACAGGCCTGCTGGAGCTGTTTTTT; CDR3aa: CSARGGTGLLELFF
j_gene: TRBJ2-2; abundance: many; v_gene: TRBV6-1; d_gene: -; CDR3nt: TGTGCCAGCAGCCACAAGAGTGGCACCGGGGAGCTGTTTTTT; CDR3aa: CASSHKSGTGELFF
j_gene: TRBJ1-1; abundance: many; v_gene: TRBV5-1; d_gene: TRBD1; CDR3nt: TGCGCCAGCAGCTTCGAACTTACAGGGGGCACTGAAGCTTTCTTT; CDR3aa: CASSFELTGGTEAFF
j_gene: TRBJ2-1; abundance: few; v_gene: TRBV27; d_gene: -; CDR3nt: TGTGCCAGCAGTTTATTTGGGGGCGGGGCCTACAATGAGCAGTTCTTC; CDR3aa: CASSLFGGGAYNEQFF
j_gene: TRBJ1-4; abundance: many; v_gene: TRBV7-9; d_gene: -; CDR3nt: TGTGCCAGCAGCAAGAAGATTGCAACTAATGAAAAACTGTTTTTT; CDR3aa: CASSKKIATNEKLFF
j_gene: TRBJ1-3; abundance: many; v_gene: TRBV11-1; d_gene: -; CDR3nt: TGTGCCAGCAGCACGCGACTCGGCTCTGGAAACACCATATATTTT; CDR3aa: CASSTRLGSGNTIYF
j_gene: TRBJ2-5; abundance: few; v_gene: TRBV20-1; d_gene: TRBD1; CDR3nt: TGCAGTGCGGACGACAGGGCTACCCAAGAGACCCAGTACTTC; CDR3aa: CSADDRATQETQYF
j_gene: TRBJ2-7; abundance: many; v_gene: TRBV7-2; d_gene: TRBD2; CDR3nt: TGTGCCAGCAGCTCAGAGCGGGGGCAGTACTTC; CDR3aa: CASSSERGQYF
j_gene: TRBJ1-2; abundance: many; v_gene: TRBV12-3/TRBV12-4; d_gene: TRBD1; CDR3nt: TGTGCCACCGAAAGAGGGGGCGCTTACGACTATGGCTACACCTTC; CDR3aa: CATERGGAYDYGYTF
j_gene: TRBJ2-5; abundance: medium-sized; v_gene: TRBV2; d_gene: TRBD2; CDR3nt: TGTGCCAGCGCCGGACTAGCGGGAGGTCCTGTATTAGAGACCCAGTACTTC; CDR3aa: CASAGLAGGPVLETQYF
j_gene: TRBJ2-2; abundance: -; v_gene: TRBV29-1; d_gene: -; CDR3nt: TGCAGCGGGACGGCCTCCCTTGCTCCCGGGGAGCTGTTTTTT; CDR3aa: CSGTASLAPGELFF
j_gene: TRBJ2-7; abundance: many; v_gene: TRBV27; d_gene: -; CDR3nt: TGTGCCAGCAGTTTAGGGGGACTCCACGAGCAGTACTTC; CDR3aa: CASSLGGLHEQYF
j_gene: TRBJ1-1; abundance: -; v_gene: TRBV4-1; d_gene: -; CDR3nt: TGCGCCAGCAGCCAAGATCCCTTGGGCAGTTTGAACACTGAAGCTTTCTTT; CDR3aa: CASSQDPLGSLNTEAFF
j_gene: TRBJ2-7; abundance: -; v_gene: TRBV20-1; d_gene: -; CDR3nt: TGCAGTGTTAGAATAGGGCCCTACGAGCAGTACTTC; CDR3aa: CSVRIGPYEQYF
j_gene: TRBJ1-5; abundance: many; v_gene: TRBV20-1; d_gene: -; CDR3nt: TGCAGTGCAGTAACCGGGACTAGCAATCAGCCCCAGCATTTT; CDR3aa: CSAVTGTSNQPQHF
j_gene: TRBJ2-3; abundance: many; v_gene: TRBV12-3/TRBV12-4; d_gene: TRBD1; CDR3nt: TGTGCCAGCAGTTGGGACAGGGGGCTCCCCAGGGGTGGCACAGATACGCAGTATTTT; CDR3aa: CASSWDRGLPRGGTDTQYF
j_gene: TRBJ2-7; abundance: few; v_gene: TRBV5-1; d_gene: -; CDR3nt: TGTGCCAGCAGTGACGGTCAGAGCTCCTACGAGCAGTACTTC; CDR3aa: CASSDGQSSYEQYF
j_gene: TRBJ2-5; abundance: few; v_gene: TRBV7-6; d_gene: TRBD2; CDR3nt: TGTGCCAGCAGCTTGATCACTAGCGGGACTAGGCAAGAGACCCAGTACTTC; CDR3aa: CASSLITSGTRQETQYF
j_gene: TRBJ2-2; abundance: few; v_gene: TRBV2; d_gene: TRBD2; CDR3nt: TGTGCCAGCAGTCTTTCCGGGACTAGTGGAAGGACCGGGGAACTGTTTTTT; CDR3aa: CASSLSGTSGRTGELFF
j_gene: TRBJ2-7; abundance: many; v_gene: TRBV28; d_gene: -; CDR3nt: TGTGCCAGCAGTCCACTCGACAGACCCGAGCAGTACTTC; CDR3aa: CASSPLDRPEQYF
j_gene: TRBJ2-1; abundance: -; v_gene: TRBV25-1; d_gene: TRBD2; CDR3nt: TGTGCCAGCAGAGAGTCCCGACTAGCGGGAACGGGTGAGCAGTTCTTC; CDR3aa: CASRESRLAGTGEQFF
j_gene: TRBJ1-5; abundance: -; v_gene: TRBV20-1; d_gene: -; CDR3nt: TGCAGTGCTAGAGCCTTTGCCGCGATTATTAGGAAGGGCAATCAGCCCCAGCATTTT; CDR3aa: CSARAFAAIIRKGNQPQHF
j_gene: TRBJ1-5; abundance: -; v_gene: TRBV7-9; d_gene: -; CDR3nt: TGTGCCAGCAGCCCCGACCAAGCAGGTCAGCCCCAGCATTTT; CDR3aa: CASSPDQAGQPQHF
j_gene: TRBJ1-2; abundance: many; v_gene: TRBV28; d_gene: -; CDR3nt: TGTGCCAGCAGTTTGGGGGGTAACTATGGCTACACCTTC; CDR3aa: CASSLGGNYGYTF
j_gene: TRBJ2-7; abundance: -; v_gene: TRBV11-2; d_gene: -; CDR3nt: TGTGCCAGCGCGACCTACGAGACCTACGAGCAGTACTTC; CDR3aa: CASATYETYEQYF
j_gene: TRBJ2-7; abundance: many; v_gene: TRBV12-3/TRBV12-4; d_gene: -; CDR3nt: TGTGCCAGCAGCCTGGCGAGGATCCGCACCTACGAGCAGTACTTC; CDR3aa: CASSLARIRTYEQYF
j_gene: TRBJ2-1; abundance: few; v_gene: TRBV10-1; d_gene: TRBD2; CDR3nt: TGCGCCAGCAGTGAAGAAAGCAAGCGGGGCAATGAGCAGTTCTTC; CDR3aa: CASSEESKRGNEQFF